The clone carrying this T cell receptor beta chain was counted many times. The V gene lost 2 bases and the J gene lost 1 base, with 9 bases spanning the gap. The CDR3 covers 14 residues. The source of the sample is a study of T cells of healthy individuals. TCRdb analysed the 5' RACE reads with MiXCR anew, one entry per CDR3 protein. The table has tens of thousands of distinct CDR3 sequences, roughly 5% seen once. The gene calls are TRBV12-3 or TRBV12-4 and TRBJ2-7; possible D gene TRBD2, 6 bases. The receptor was isolated from a female donor in good health. The CDR3 is CASSLPGGSYEQYF. Written as DNA, the CDR3 is TGTGCCAGCAGTTTACCCGGGGGTTCCTACGAGCAGTACTTC.